This TCR beta chain was observed in a study of memory CD4+ T cells and cytomegalovirus serostatus. Findings and limits, study-wide: Of more than 150 reported CMV TCRbeta sequences, 67 were found in memory CD4+ repertoires. The CMV-associated TCR signature appears largely within the CD4+ memory repertoire.

The V gene lost 6 bases and the J gene lost 4 bases, with 19 bases spanning the gap. The CDR3 covers 16 residues. Germline-derived CDR1 and CDR2 are SNHLY and FYNNEI. Single viable CD3+CD4+CD8-CD45RO+ cells were sorted as the memory CD4+ T cells. Serum IgG to CMV pp150, pp28, p38 and p52 defined serostatus. Note on this clone: Its antigen is unknown.

The repertoire was sequenced with immunoSEQ multiplex PCR; TCRdb's copy has only in-frame clones and lacks some. The table includes roughly 40,000 clones, 79% detected once. The sequenced material came from memory CD4+ T cells from blood. This TCR derives from an adult in good health and CMV-seronegative. The V call is TRBV2, the J call TRBJ1-3; D remains unclear. The CDR3 DNA sequence: TGTGCCAGCAGCGCAAAACCCGGGAACTCCGGAAACACCATATATTTT. It is translated as CASSAKPGNSGNTIYF.